Below are 9 T cell receptor beta chains sequenced from a single sample in a study of blood T cell repertoires in COVID-19. Profiled with immunoSEQ multiplex PCR; TCRdb holds only in-frame clones, not every one. The sample consists of some 320,000 clones, around 89% of them appearing once. Sample: peripheral blood. These receptors were taken from a woman younger than 45 who had recovered from COVID-19.

This chain connects TRBV5-1 to TRBJ1-1; D not certain. Trimming stripped 3 bases from V and 1 base from J, with 7 bases between. Looked up from germline, CDR1 is SGHRS and CDR2 is YFSETQ. The CDR3 extends over 13 amino acids. The CDR3 reads CASSYRSNTEAFF. CDR3 DNA: TGCGCCAGCAGCTATCGTTCGAACACTGAAGCTTTCTTT. Looking up the rest from reference TRBV5-1 and TRBJ1-1 gives the full variable domain: KAGVTQTPRYLIKTRGQQVTLSCSPISGHRSVSWYQQTPGQGLQFLFEYFSETQRNKGNFPGRFSGRQFSNSRSEMNVSTLELGDSALYLCASSYRSNTEAFFGQGTRLTVV.

The DNA for the CDR3 is TGTGCCAGCAGCTTGGGCGGGACAGTATCAATGAACACTGAAGCTTTCTTT. Residues: CASSLGGTVSMNTEAFF. The chain couples TRBV5-4 to TRBJ1-1; TRBD1 aligns across 7 bases. The germline V gene encodes CDR1 SGHNT and CDR2 YYREEE (reference sequence). The CDR3 runs 17 residues. The junction had 8 bases not matched to a gene; V was cut back by 0 bases and J by 0 bases.

The chain uses TRBV4-3 and TRBJ1-2; 11 bases agree with TRBD1. Germline-derived CDR1 and CDR2 are LGHNA and YSLEER. The junction had 5 bases not matched to a gene; V was cut back by 0 bases and J by 5 bases. This CDR3 has 16 amino acids. The CDR3 sequence is CASSQDYGQGAYGYTF. The CDR3 nucleotides read TGCGCCAGCAGCCAAGATTATGGACAGGGGGCGTATGGCTACACCTTC.

The chain employs TRBV18 and TRBJ2-5; D is undetermined. Germline loops: CDR1 KGHSH, CDR2 LQKENI. V was pared by 3 bases and J by 2 bases, with 10 bases between. This CDR3 comprises 14 residues. CDR3 coding DNA: TGTGCCAGCTCACCTTACCCCAGACAAGAGACCCAGTACTTC. This gives the protein CASSPYPRQETQYF. Using reference TRBV18 and TRBJ2-5 for the parts outside the CDR3, the full variable domain is NAGVMQNPRHLVRRRGQEARLRCSPMKGHSHVYWYRQLPEEGLKFMVYLQKENIIDESGMPKERFSAEFPKEGPSILRIQQVVRGDSAAYFCASSPYPRQETQYFGPGTRLLVL.

The V and J genes are TRBV5-6 and TRBJ2-7; TRBD1 aligns across 11 bases. CDR1 and CDR2 from the germline V gene are SGHDT and YYEEEE. The CDR3 sequence is 15 residues long. The V gene end was trimmed by 3 bases and the J gene end by 5 bases; junction bases not matched to a gene: 7. The DNA of the CDR3 is TGTGCCAGCAGCTCCACGGACAGGGGGCAGAACGAGCAGTACTTC. Residues: CASSSTDRGQNEQYF.

This clone was found once. The chain employs TRBV29-1 and TRBJ1-1, with D uncertain. This CDR3 is built from 13 residues. V was cut by 5 bases and J by 3 bases, with 13 bases left in between. Germline V gene lookup returns CDR1 SQVTM and CDR2 ANQGSEA. CDR3 sequence (DNA): TGCAGCGTTAGGCGGTGGGAGGACACTGAAGCTTTCTTT. Translation: CSVRRWEDTEAFF. Based on the CDR3 plus reference TRBV29-1 and TRBJ1-1, the full variable domain is SAVISQKPSRDICQRGTSLTIQCQVDSQVTMMFWYRQQPGQSLTLIATANQGSEATYESGFVIDKFPISRPNLTFSTLTVSNMSPEDSSIYLCSVRRWEDTEAFFGQGTRLTVV.

The chain carries TRBV12-3 or TRBV12-4 and TRBJ1-2, with D perhaps TRBD1 (6 bases). V was shortened by 6 bases and J by 2 bases, with 7 bases between the two germline ends. The CDR3 length is 12 residues. CDR3 coding DNA: TGTGCCAGCAGGGACAGCAACTATGGCTACACCTTC. Translated: CASRDSNYGYTF.

The V gene is TRBV19, the J gene TRBJ2-7; 11 nucleotides line up with TRBD1. Germline trimming cut 4 bases from V and 2 bases from J; bases unmatched to any gene: 1. The CDR3 is 14 amino acids. Germline CDR1 is LNHDA and CDR2 is SQIVND (reference sequence). For the CDR3, the DNA is TGTGCCAGTAGTAGGGACAGGGGGGCCTACGAGCAGTACTTC. It encodes CASSRDRGAYEQYF.

The chain couples TRBV24-1 to TRBJ2-1, with 10 nucleotides matching TRBD2. This CDR3 spans 17 amino acids. Germline CDR1 is KGHDR and CDR2 is SFDVKD. With V trimmed by 3 bases and J by 3 bases, 7 bases remained unmatched. In DNA, the CDR3 is TGTGCCACCAGTGATAGCAAGCGGGGGGGCTTCTACAATGAGCAGTTCTTC. It encodes CATSDSKRGGFYNEQFF.